What follows is one T cell receptor beta chain and its context. This entry comes from a study of technical replicates of blood from a few donors. The length of the CDR3 is 15 residues. With V trimmed by 6 bases and J by 7 bases, 10 bases remained unmatched. CDR1 and CDR2 (germline): SGHVS, FQNEAQ. Generated by immunoSEQ multiplex PCR, the TCRdb table keeps only in-frame clones and is missing some. The profile shows roughly 14,000 clones, 80% to 90% of them singletons. The chain is built from TRBV7-8 and TRBJ2-7, with 12 bases fitting TRBD1. This TCR came from a human donor in good health. Input material: PBMCs. CDR3 coding DNA: TGTGCCAGCAGTACTCCGGGACAGGGGGCTGGTGAGCAGTACTTC. Its translation: CASSTPGQGAGEQYF.